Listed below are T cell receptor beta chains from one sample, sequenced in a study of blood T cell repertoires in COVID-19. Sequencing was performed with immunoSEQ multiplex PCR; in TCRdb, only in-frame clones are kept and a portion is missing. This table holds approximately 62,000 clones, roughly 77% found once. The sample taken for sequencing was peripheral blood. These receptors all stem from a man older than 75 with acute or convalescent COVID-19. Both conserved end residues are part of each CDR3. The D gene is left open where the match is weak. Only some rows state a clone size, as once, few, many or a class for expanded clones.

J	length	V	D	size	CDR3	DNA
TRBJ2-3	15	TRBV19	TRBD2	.	CASSALSAGADTQYF	TGTGCCAGTTCTGCCCTATCCGCGGGGGCAGATACGCAGTATTTT
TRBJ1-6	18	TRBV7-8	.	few	CASSWRKGRTRENSPLHF	TGTGCCAGCAGCTGGAGGAAGGGCAGAACGAGAGAAAATTCACCCCTCCACTTT
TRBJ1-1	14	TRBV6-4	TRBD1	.	CASRAGTGVTEAFF	TGTGCCAGCAGAGCCGGGACAGGGGTGACTGAAGCTTTCTTT
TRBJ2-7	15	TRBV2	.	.	CASSDPWTGSYEQYF	TGTGCCAGCAGTGATCCTTGGACTGGCTCCTACGAGCAGTACTTC
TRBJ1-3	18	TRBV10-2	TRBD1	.	CASRGGQASLSFGNTIYF	TGCGCCAGCAGGGGGGGACAGGCCTCGCTGAGTTTCGGAAACACCATATATTTT
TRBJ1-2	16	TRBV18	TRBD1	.	CASSTIGDRGDYGYTF	TGTGCCAGCTCAACCATCGGGGACAGGGGAGACTATGGCTACACCTTC
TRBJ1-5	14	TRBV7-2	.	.	CASSPQSSNQPQHF	TGTGCCAGCAGCCCACAGTCGAGCAATCAGCCCCAGCATTTT
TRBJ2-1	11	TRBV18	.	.	CASSPRNEQFF	TGTGCCAGCTCACCCCGCAATGAGCAGTTCTTC
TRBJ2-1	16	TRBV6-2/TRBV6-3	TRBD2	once	CASSYSHGGYYNEQFF	TGTGCCAGCAGTTACTCACACGGGGGGTACTACAATGAGCAGTTCTTC
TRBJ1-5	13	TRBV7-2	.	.	CASSFSRLQPQHF	TGTGCCAGCAGCTTCTCCCGTCTTCAGCCCCAGCATTTT
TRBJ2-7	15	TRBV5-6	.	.	CASRSTGRGPYEQYF	TGTGCCAGCAGATCAACGGGGCGGGGGCCCTACGAGCAGTACTTC
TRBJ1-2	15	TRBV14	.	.	CASSSTGQPHYGYTF	TGTGCCAGCAGCTCCACCGGACAGCCCCACTATGGCTACACCTTC
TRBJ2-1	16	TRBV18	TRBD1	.	CASSRETGGTTDEQFF	TGTGCCAGCTCACGGGAGACAGGGGGAACAACTGATGAGCAGTTCTTC
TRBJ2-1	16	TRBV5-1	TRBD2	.	CASSRTTSGGYNEQFF	TGCGCCAGCAGCCGAACCACTAGCGGGGGCTACAATGAGCAGTTCTTC
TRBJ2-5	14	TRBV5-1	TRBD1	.	CASSPGQGQETQYF	TGCGCCAGCAGCCCCGGACAGGGACAAGAGACCCAGTACTTC
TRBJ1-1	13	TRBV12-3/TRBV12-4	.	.	CASTPTVITEAFF	TGTGCCAGCACCCCCACGGTCATCACTGAAGCTTTCTTT
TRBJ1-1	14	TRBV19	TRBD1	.	CASSSGQGRSEAFF	TGTGCCAGTAGTTCCGGACAGGGTCGGTCTGAAGCTTTCTTT
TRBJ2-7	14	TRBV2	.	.	CASSEGSGVYEQYF	TGTGCCAGCAGTGAAGGTTCAGGGGTATACGAGCAGTACTTC
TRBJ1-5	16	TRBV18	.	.	CASSPNQGISNQPQHF	TGTGCCAGCTCACCAAACCAGGGCATTAGCAATCAGCCCCAGCATTTT
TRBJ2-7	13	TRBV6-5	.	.	CASTVREPYEQYF	TGTGCCAGCACGGTCAGGGAACCCTACGAGCAGTACTTC
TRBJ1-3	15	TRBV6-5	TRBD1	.	CASSPGGSSGNTIYF	TGTGCCAGCAGTCCAGGGGGCTCCTCTGGAAACACCATATATTTT
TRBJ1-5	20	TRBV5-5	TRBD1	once	CASSSTGESVPLPSNQPQHF	TGTGCCAGCAGCTCAACAGGGGAGTCAGTTCCCCTGCCTAGCAATCAGCCCCAGCATTTT
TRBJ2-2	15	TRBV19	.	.	CASSRGGLRHGELFF	TGTGCCAGTAGTAGGGGGGGCCTAAGGCACGGGGAGCTGTTTTTT
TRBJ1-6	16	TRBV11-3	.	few	CASSLASSSYNSPLHF	TGTGCCAGCAGCTTAGCCTCGAGCTCCTATAATTCACCCCTCCACTTT
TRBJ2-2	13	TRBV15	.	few	CATSRVMTGELFF	TGTGCCACCAGCAGAGTTATGACCGGGGAGCTGTTTTTT
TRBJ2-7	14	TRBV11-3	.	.	CASSKEAGAYEQYF	TGTGCCAGCAGCAAAGAGGCAGGGGCCTACGAGCAGTACTTC
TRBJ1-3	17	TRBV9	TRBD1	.	CASSVGGTDTSGNTIYF	TGTGCCAGCAGCGTAGGCGGGACAGACACCTCTGGAAACACCATATATTTT
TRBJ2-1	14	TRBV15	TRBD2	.	CATSGLDRYNEQFF	TGTGCCACCAGTGGACTAGACCGCTACAATGAGCAGTTCTTC
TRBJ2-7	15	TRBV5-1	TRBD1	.	CASSLAGTGAYEQYF	TGCGCCAGCAGCTTGGCCGGGACAGGAGCCTACGAGCAGTACTTC
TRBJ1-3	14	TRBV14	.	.	CASSQDSFRNTIYF	TGTGCCAGCAGCCAAGACTCCTTTCGGAACACCATATATTTT
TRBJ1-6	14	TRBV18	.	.	CASSQRSYNSPLHF	TGTGCCAGCTCACAGCGCTCCTATAATTCACCCCTCCACTTT
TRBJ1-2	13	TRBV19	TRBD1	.	CASLTTGTYGYTF	TGTGCCAGTCTTACGACAGGGACCTATGGCTACACCTTC
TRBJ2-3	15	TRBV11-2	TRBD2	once	CASSPTSGGISRQYF	TGTGCCAGCAGCCCGACTAGCGGGGGAATATCGCGGCAGTATTTT
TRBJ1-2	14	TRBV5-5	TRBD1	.	CASSLGDREDGYTF	TGTGCCAGCAGCTTGGGCGACAGGGAGGATGGCTACACCTTC
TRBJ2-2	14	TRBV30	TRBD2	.	CAWSDRGLAGDQFF	TGTGCCTGGAGTGACCGAGGACTAGCGGGGGACCAGTTTTTT
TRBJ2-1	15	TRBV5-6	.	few	CASSYMAVSYNEQFF	TGTGCCAGCAGCTACATGGCCGTCTCCTACAATGAGCAGTTCTTC
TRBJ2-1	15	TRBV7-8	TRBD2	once	CASSLARGGGAGRFF	TGTGCCAGCAGCTTAGCGCGGGGCGGGGGGGCCGGTCGGTTCTTC
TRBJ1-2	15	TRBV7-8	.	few	CASSLERQGRGGYTF	TGTGCCAGCAGCTTAGAGCGCCAGGGAAGGGGTGGCTACACCTTC
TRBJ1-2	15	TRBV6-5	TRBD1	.	CASSYGRGRTYGYTF	TGTGCCAGCAGTTACGGCAGGGGGCGCACCTATGGCTACACCTTC
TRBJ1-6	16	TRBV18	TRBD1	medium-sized	CASSPMTGGFGSPLHF	TGTGCCAGCTCACCTATGACAGGGGGTTTTGGCTCACCCCTCCACTTT
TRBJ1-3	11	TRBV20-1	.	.	CSARSGNTIYF	TGCAGTGCCCGGTCTGGAAACACCATATATTTT
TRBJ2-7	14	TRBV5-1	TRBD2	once	CASSLDREVYEQYF	TGCGCCAGCAGCTTGGATCGGGAGGTCTACGAGCAGTACTTC
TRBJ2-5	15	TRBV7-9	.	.	CASSLLGQKGETQYF	TGTGCCAGCAGCTTACTGGGCCAGAAGGGGGAGACCCAGTACTTC
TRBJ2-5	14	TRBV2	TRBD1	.	CASNSGQGIETQYF	TGTGCCAGCAATTCGGGACAGGGGATAGAGACCCAGTACTTC
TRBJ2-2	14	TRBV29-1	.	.	CSVEGAGGTGELFF	TGCAGCGTTGAAGGGGCAGGGGGGACCGGGGAGCTGTTTTTT
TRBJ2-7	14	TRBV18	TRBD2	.	CASSPPGLAYEQYF	TGTGCCAGCTCACCCCCGGGACTAGCCTACGAGCAGTACTTC
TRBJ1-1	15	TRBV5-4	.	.	CASSLRGGAGTEAFF	TGTGCCAGCAGCTTGCGGGGGGGGGCAGGGACTGAAGCTTTCTTT
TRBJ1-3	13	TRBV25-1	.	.	CATTGTSGNTIYF	TGTGCCACCACAGGGACCTCTGGAAACACCATATATTTT
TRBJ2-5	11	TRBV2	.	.	CASASGETQYF	TGTGCCAGCGCCTCCGGGGAGACCCAGTACTTC
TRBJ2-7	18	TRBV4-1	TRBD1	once	CASSHSPGGTGVPYEQYF	TGCGCCAGCAGCCACTCCCCCGGGGGGACAGGGGTCCCCTACGAGCAGTACTTC
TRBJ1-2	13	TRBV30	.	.	CAWTGATNYGYTF	TGTGCCTGGACAGGCGCGACTAACTATGGCTACACCTTC
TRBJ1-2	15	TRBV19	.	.	CASSIGTQTNYGYTF	TGTGCCAGTAGTATTGGGACACAGACTAACTATGGCTACACCTTC
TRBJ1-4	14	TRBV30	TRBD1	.	CAWATGGANEKLFF	TGTGCCTGGGCGACAGGGGGAGCTAATGAAAAACTGTTTTTT
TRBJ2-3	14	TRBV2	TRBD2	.	CASLGGGAPDTQYF	TGTGCCAGCCTGGGCGGGGGGGCCCCCGATACGCAGTATTTT
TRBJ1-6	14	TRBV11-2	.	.	CASSFRTSNSPLHF	TGTGCCAGCAGCTTCAGGACTTCGAATTCACCCCTCCACTTT
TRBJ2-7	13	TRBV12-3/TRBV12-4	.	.	CASSLVRGNEQYF	TGTGCCAGCAGTTTAGTCAGGGGCAACGAGCAGTACTTC
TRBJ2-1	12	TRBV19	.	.	CASSIAGRLQFF	TGTGCCAGTAGTATAGCTGGGAGACTGCAGTTCTTC
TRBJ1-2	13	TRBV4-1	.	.	CASSPLGVYGYTF	TGCGCCAGCAGCCCCCTCGGGGTTTATGGCTACACCTTC
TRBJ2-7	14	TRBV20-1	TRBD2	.	CSASIKRGAYEQYF	TGCAGTGCTAGTATTAAGCGGGGGGCCTACGAGCAGTACTTC